This T cell receptor beta chain was observed in a study of Ad26.COV2.S vaccination and SARS-CoV-2 variants. Study-level information: As a participant in COV1001, the donor was in the Ad26.COV2.S trial arm. General study results and limits: Placebo recipients trailed vaccine recipients in spike-specific TCR breadth. Total T cell responses, in the TCR breadth and depth analyses, may have been underestimated. Participants given vaccine showed non-spike TCR breadth similar to that of placebo recipients.

The junction had 14 bases not matched to a gene; V was cut back by 4 bases and J by 8 bases. Germline V lookup: CDR1 LGHDT, CDR2 YNNKEL (reference sequence). CDR3 size: 16 residues. Comment on this clone: Its target is unknown.

Sequenced by immunoSEQ multiplex PCR; TCRdb stores in-frame clones only, minus some. The sample carries roughly 680,000 clones, 70% to 90% recorded once. Described treatment: about 20 received Ad26.COV2.S at low or high dose, single or two shots; several received placebo; per-sample allocation not given. It was on day 63 after the first vaccine or placebo injection that samples were taken. The receptor was derived from a person between 18 and 59 years old who received the Ad26.COV2.S COVID-19 vaccine or a placebo. The chain joins TRBV3-1 (or the pseudogene TRBV3-2) to TRBJ2-3; the match to TRBD2 covers 8 bases. The sequencing here drew on peripheral blood, taken in a trial of Ad26.COV2.S vaccine versus placebo. CDR3 residues: CASSPTPGGGGGTQYF. The CDR3 nucleotides are TGTGCCAGCAGCCCGACCCCCGGGGGGGGAGGGGGTACGCAGTATTTT.